These 29 T cell receptor beta chains were all obtained from the same sample, sequenced in a study of T cell changes during pregnancy in multiple sclerosis. Data came from immunoSEQ multiplex PCR; TCRdb stores just in-frame clones and leaves some out. Here the sample spans almost 95,000 clones, about 92% being singletons. This sample comprised peripheral blood, obtained in the first trimester of pregnancy. The receptors come from a female donor with multiple sclerosis, enrolled in a pregnancy study.

The genes are TRBV5-1 and TRBJ1-2; D is uncertain. The V and J ends lost 5 bases and 8 bases respectively, with 10 bases between them. The CDR3 totals 11 residues. From germline, CDR1 is SGHRS and CDR2 YFSETQ. CDR3 nucleotides: TGCGCCAGCAGAGAACAAGAAGGCTACACCTTC. This sequence encodes CASREQEGYTF.

This chain links TRBV2 with TRBJ2-5; TRBD1 matches 8 bases. The CDR3 loop spans 14 amino acids. Trimming cost V 3 bases and J 5 bases; bases outside gene matches: 5. Germline CDR1 is SNHLY and CDR2 is FYNNEI. CDR3 nucleotide sequence: TGTGCCAGCAGTGACGTCGGACAGGGTGAGACCCAGTACTTC. This gives the protein CASSDVGQGETQYF. Full variable domain (rest looked up from reference TRBV2 and TRBJ2-5): EPEVTQTPSHQVTQMGQEVILRCVPISNHLYFYWYRQILGQKVEFLVSFYNNEISEKSEIFDDQFSVERPDGSNFTLKIRSTKLEDSAMYFCASSDVGQGETQYFGPGTRLLVL.

The chain recombines TRBV7-8 with TRBJ2-7; 10 bases match TRBD2. V was pared by 5 bases and J by 3 bases, with 13 bases of the junction left unmatched. The CDR3 extends over 17 amino acids. Germline V gene sequence: CDR1 SGHVS, CDR2 FQNEAQ. The CDR3, as DNA: TGTGCCAGCAGCGTAGAATTAGCGGGAGGTCCAGACTACGAGCAGTACTTC. It translates to CASSVELAGGPDYEQYF.

This clone was counted a single time. The chain links TRBV29-1 to TRBJ2-7; possibly TRBD1 for D (7 bases). Trimming took 4 bases from V and 1 from J, leaving 8 bases between them. CDR3 length equals 12 residues. CDR1 is SQVTM, CDR2 ANQGSEA, per germline. Here the CDR3 DNA reads TGCAGCGTTGCAGGGGGGTCCTACGAGCAGTACTTC. Translated, it gives CSVAGGSYEQYF.

The chain is built from TRBV9 and TRBJ2-3; 9 bases agree with TRBD2. CDR1 is SGDLS and CDR2 is YYNGEE in the germline V gene. The CDR3 has 13 residues. The ends lost 6 bases at V and 7 bases at J; junction bases unmatched: 6. The CDR3 loop is CASTAGGGNTQYF. For the CDR3, the DNA is TGTGCCAGCACCGCGGGGGGGGGAAATACGCAGTATTTT.

The rearrangement joins TRBV11-2 to TRBJ2-7; TRBD2 matches 8 bases. This CDR3 comprises 16 residues. Germline V lookup: CDR1 SGHAT, CDR2 FQNNGV. The junction had 12 bases not matched to a gene; V was cut back by 3 bases and J by 5 bases. CDR3 in DNA: TGTGCCAGCAGCTTCTCGGGAGGGAGGGAACGGCACGAGCAGTACTTC. It translates to CASSFSGGRERHEQYF.

This chain uses TRBV7-9 with TRBJ2-7, with 8 positions matching TRBD1. CDR1 is SEHNR, CDR2 FQNEAQ, per germline (reference sequence). The trim removed 4 bases at V and 5 bases at J, leaving 10 bases unmatched. The CDR3 extends over 15 amino acids. CDR3 residues: CASSSPEDRADEQYF. CDR3 nucleotides: TGTGCCAGCAGCTCACCAGAGGACAGGGCCGACGAGCAGTACTTC.

The gene calls are TRBV7-9 and TRBJ2-5; 9 bases fit TRBD2. V shed 4 bases and J 1 base; nucleotides not matched to a gene: 7. CDR1 and CDR2 (germline): SEHNR, FQNEAQ (reference sequence). This CDR3 comprises 16 residues. The CDR3 DNA is TGTGCCAGCAGCTACAGCGGCGGGAGGGCCCAAGAGACCCAGTACTTC. Protein: CASSYSGGRAQETQYF.

The rearrangement joins TRBV28 to TRBJ2-2, with 10 positions matching TRBD1. Per germline, CDR1 MDHEN and CDR2 SYDVKM. The CDR3 consists of 17 residues. J lost 1 base, V lost 6 bases, and 8 bases had no gene match. CDR3 protein: CASRLTTGGQNTGELFF. CDR3 DNA: TGTGCCAGCAGGCTCACGACAGGGGGCCAGAACACCGGGGAGCTGTTTTTT. The full variable domain, in which reference TRBV28 and TRBJ2-2 provide the parts outside the CDR3, is DVKVTQSSRYLVKRTGEKVFLECVQDMDHENMFWYRQDPGLGLRLIYFSYDVKMKEKGDIPEGYSVSREKKERFSLILESASTNQTSMYLCASRLTTGGQNTGELFFGEGSRLTVL.

The rearrangement links TRBV15 to TRBJ2-7; 11 nucleotides agree with TRBD2. This CDR3 comprises 18 residues. The trim removed 0 bases at V and 4 bases at J, leaving 11 bases unmatched. In germline, CDR1 is LNHNV, CDR2 YYDKDF (reference sequence). CDR3 region: CATSRDRRLAGGRYEQYF. In nucleotides, the CDR3 is TGTGCCACCAGCAGAGATCGTCGGCTAGCGGGAGGCAGATACGAGCAGTACTTC. Full variable domain (remainder filled in from reference TRBV15 and TRBJ2-7): DAMVIQNPRYQVTQFGKPVTLSCSQTLNHNVMYWYQQKSSQAPKLLFHYYDKDFNNEADTPDNFQSRRPNTSFCFLDIRSPGLGDTAMYLCATSRDRRLAGGRYEQYFGPGTRLTVT.

The DNA for the CDR3 is TGCGCCAGCAGCCCCCAGGAGGGGTTCGACATTCAGTACTTC. Protein product: CASSPQEGFDIQYF. The rearrangement joins TRBV4-3 to TRBJ2-4, with a possible D match to TRBD2 (6 bases). The germline V gene encodes CDR1 LGHNA and CDR2 YSLEER. CDR3 length equals 14 residues. V was trimmed by 4 bases and J by 8 bases, leaving 15 bases between them.

The V and J genes are TRBV5-5 and TRBJ2-1; 8 bases line up with TRBD1. After removal of 0 bases from V and 6 bases from J, the junction contained 8 bases not matched to a gene. Germline V gene data show CDR1 as SGHKS and CDR2 as YYEKEE (reference sequence). This CDR3 is built from 16 residues. This CDR3 is CASSLVPGGAGNEQFF. CDR3 DNA: TGTGCCAGCAGCTTGGTGCCAGGGGGCGCCGGCAATGAGCAGTTCTTC. Variable domain in full (rest from reference TRBV5-5 and TRBJ2-1): DAGVTQSPTHLIKTRGQQVTLRCSPISGHKSVSWYQQVLGQGPQFIFQYYEKEERGRGNFPDRFSARQFPNYSSELNVNALLLGDSALYLCASSLVPGGAGNEQFFGPGTRLTVL.

The rearrangement joins TRBV28 to TRBJ1-2; TRBD1 aligns across 10 bases. The CDR3 spans 14 residues. The germline V gene encodes CDR1 MDHEN and CDR2 SYDVKM. V lost 5 bases and J lost 9; bases outside the gene matches: 9. CDR3 sequence reads: CASSDRQGARSYTF. In DNA, the CDR3 is TGTGCCAGCAGTGACAGACAGGGGGCTCGGAGCTACACCTTC.

The chain employs TRBV29-1 and TRBJ2-1; TRBD2 aligns across 12 bases. The germline V gene encodes CDR1 SQVTM and CDR2 ANQGSEA. The J segment lost 9 bases and the V segment lost 5 bases, leaving 8 bases of the junction unmatched. There are 14 residues in the CDR3. Here the CDR3 reads CSVSSGRVDGEQFF. CDR3 nucleotides: TGCAGCGTTTCTAGCGGGAGGGTTGATGGTGAGCAGTTCTTC.

The V and J genes are TRBV21-1 and TRBJ2-7; whether TRBD2, the table's D call, matches the DNA was not checked. TRBV21-1 is flagged as a pseudogene. CDR3 size: 15 residues. In DNA, the CDR3 is TGTGCCAGCAGCAAAGATCCACCTAACTCCTACGAGCAGTACTTC. Residues: CASSKDPPNSYEQYF.

The V call is TRBV5-4, the J call TRBJ1-4; D is possibly TRBD1 (5 bases). Germline CDR1 SGHNT, CDR2 YYREEE (reference sequence). This CDR3 is built from 14 residues. Trimming took 5 bases from V and 3 from J, leaving 11 bases between them. The CDR3: CASSSQGPNEKLFF. CDR3 DNA sequence: TGTGCCAGCAGTTCGCAGGGTCCTAATGAAAAACTGTTTTTT.

This chain uses TRBV5-4 with TRBJ2-3, with D perhaps TRBD2 (6 bases). This CDR3 comprises 16 residues. The germline CDR1 and CDR2 sequences are SGHNT and YYREEE (reference sequence). The V end was cut by 5 bases, the J end by 1 base, with 17 bases between. The CDR3 loop is CASRSSAGPGTDTQYF. In nucleotides, the CDR3 is TGTGCCAGCAGGTCCAGTGCGGGACCAGGCACAGATACGCAGTATTTT.

The chain carries TRBV28 and TRBJ2-2; TRBD2 agrees at 8 bases. V lost 6 bases to trimming and J lost 4 bases; unmatched junction nucleotides: 4. This CDR3 is built from 14 residues. The germline V gene encodes CDR1 MDHEN and CDR2 SYDVKM. CDR3 nucleotides: TGTGCCAGCAGAAGCGGGAGTATCACCGGGGAGCTGTTTTTT. It codes for CASRSGSITGELFF.

This chain links TRBV10-3 with TRBJ2-1; 9 bases map to TRBD2. The CDR3 is 15 residues long. The germline CDR1 and CDR2 sequences are ENHRY and SYGVKD. After removal of 0 bases from V and 9 bases from J, the junction contained 6 bases not matched to a gene. The CDR3 DNA follows: TGTGCCATCAGTGAGTCTGGACTAGCGCTAAGTGAGCAGTTCTTC. Protein sequence: CAISESGLALSEQFF.

The V and J genes are TRBV19 and TRBJ2-1, with 14 bases matching TRBD2. J was trimmed by 0 bases and V by 0 bases; bases with no gene match: 1. This CDR3 is 18 amino acids long. The germline V gene encodes CDR1 LNHDA and CDR2 SQIVND (reference sequence). CDR3 protein: CASSIDGTSGSSYNEQFF. In DNA form, the CDR3 reads TGTGCCAGTAGTATAGATGGGACTAGCGGGAGCTCCTACAATGAGCAGTTCTTC.

This clone appeared once. The CDR3 loop reads CASSVGRGNTEAFF. The CDR3 DNA follows: TGTGCCAGCAGTGTAGGCAGGGGTAACACTGAAGCTTTCTTT. The chain employs TRBV2 and TRBJ1-1; D is possibly TRBD1 (6 bases). Trimming took 4 bases from V and 2 from J, leaving 11 bases between them. The CDR3 consists of 14 residues. Germline V gene lookup returns CDR1 SNHLY and CDR2 FYNNEI.

The chain employs TRBV12-5 and TRBJ2-3; D is undetermined. There are 12 residues in the CDR3. V dropped 0 bases and J dropped 6 bases, with 4 bases sitting between them. Germline V gene sequence: CDR1 LGHNT, CDR2 FRNRAP. The CDR3 is CASGLVRDTQYF. For the CDR3, the DNA is TGTGCTAGTGGTTTGGTACGGGATACGCAGTATTTT. Based on the CDR3 plus reference TRBV12-5 and TRBJ2-3, the full variable domain is DARVTQTPRHKVTEMGQEVTMRCQPILGHNTVFWYRQTMMQGLELLAYFRNRAPLDDSGMPKDRFSAEMPDATLATLKIQPSEPRDSAVYFCASGLVRDTQYFGPGTRLTVL.

The chain carries TRBV28 and TRBJ2-1, with D maybe TRBD2 (5 bases). Trimming left V 6 bases short and J 4 bases short, with 13 bases between. In germline, CDR1 is MDHEN, CDR2 SYDVKM. There are 14 residues in the CDR3. The CDR3, as DNA: TGTGCCAGCAGATCCGGACTGGATTACAATGAGCAGTTCTTC. Protein: CASRSGLDYNEQFF.

This rearrangement joins TRBV5-1 to TRBJ2-3; tentative D call: TRBD2 (6 bases). Between the trimmed V and J ends, which lost 0 bases and 13 bases, there was a span of 18 bases. This CDR3 is built from 14 residues. Per the germline V gene, CDR1 is SGHRS and CDR2 is YFSETQ. CDR3 coding DNA: TGCGCCAGCAGCTTGGTAAGTAGCGGCTCCCGGGAGTATTTT. This codes for CASSLVSSGSREYF.

The V gene is TRBV5-1, the J gene TRBJ2-7; D may be TRBD1 (6 bases). Deletions cut 1 base from V and 2 bases from J, with 13 bases between. CDR3 length: 15 amino acids. Germline V gives CDR1 SGHRS, CDR2 YFSETQ. This CDR3 reads CASSLSRGSPYEQYF. CDR3 in DNA: TGCGCCAGCAGCTTGTCCAGGGGCTCACCCTACGAGCAGTACTTC.

This chain joins TRBV7-9 and TRBJ2-1; unclear D gene. Trimming left V 3 bases short and J 9 bases short, with 18 bases between. The CDR3 runs to 15 residues. The germline V gene has CDR1 SEHNR and CDR2 FQNEAQ (reference sequence). CDR3 loop: CASSFGWPSESEQFF. DNA for the CDR3: TGTGCCAGCAGCTTCGGGTGGCCCTCGGAGAGTGAGCAGTTCTTC.

This chain uses TRBV27 with TRBJ2-7; the match to TRBD2 covers 11 bases. The J segment lost 9 bases and the V segment lost 2 bases, leaving 9 bases of the junction unmatched. CDR1 and CDR2 from the germline V gene are MNHEY and SMNVEV (reference sequence). The CDR3 is 15 residues long. In DNA form, the CDR3 reads TGTGCCAGCAGTTTAAGGGGGACTAGCGGTTCCTTGCAGTACTTC. Its translation: CASSLRGTSGSLQYF.

The genes are TRBV5-1 and TRBJ2-5; TRBD2 matches 8 bases. V was clipped by 1 base and J by 0 bases; unmatched bases: 5. The germline gives CDR1 SGHRS, CDR2 YFSETQ. The CDR3 consists of 16 residues. The CDR3 DNA sequence: TGCGCCAGCAGCTTGATCGGCGGGGGGCACCAAGAGACCCAGTACTTC. Amino acid sequence: CASSLIGGGHQETQYF.

This chain links TRBV19 with TRBJ1-2; 7 bases are a match to TRBD1. The ends lost 5 bases at V and 4 bases at J; junction bases unmatched: 7. Germline V CDR1 and CDR2: LNHDA, SQIVND (reference sequence). The CDR3 loop spans 14 amino acids. CDR3 in DNA: TGTGCCAGTAGTCCCCCGGGACAGCCCTATGGCTACACCTTC. Its translation: CASSPPGQPYGYTF.